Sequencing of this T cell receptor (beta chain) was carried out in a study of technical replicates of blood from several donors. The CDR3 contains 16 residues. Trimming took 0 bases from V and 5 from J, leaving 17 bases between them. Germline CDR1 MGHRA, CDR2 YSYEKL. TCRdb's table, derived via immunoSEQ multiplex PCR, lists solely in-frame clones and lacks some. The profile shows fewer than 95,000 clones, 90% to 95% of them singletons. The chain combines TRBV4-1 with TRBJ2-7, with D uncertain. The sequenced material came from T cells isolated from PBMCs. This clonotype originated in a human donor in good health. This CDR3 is CASSQDPSIAVDEQYF. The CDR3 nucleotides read TGCGCCAGCAGCCAAGATCCTAGTATTGCCGTCGACGAGCAGTACTTC.